The 20 T cell receptor beta chains presented below share a single source sample, sequenced in a study of regulatory T cells in long-lasting Graves disease. iRepertoire HTBI primers and Arm-PCR of CDR3 regions built TCR beta libraries. MiXCR was run by TCRdb on the multiplex PCR reads, yielding one entry per CDR3 protein. Of about 540,000 distinct CDR3 sequences listed, roughly 14% are singletons. The time point is: newly diagnosed GD, antithyroid drugs for less than 3 months. The TCR library was made from RNA extracted from PBMCs. Separately, the same data were catalogued under a study of T cells in Graves' hyperthyroidism and ophthalmopathy.

The source was peripheral blood mononuclear cells (PBMCs), collected at new diagnosis, from a patient treated with antithyroid drugs. These receptors originate from a man aged 25 to 45 with Graves disease.

Ten or more counts support this clonotype. The V call is TRBV11-2, the J call TRBJ1-2, with unresolved D. Deletions cut 4 bases from V and 7 bases from J, with 13 bases between. Germline CDR1 SGHAT, CDR2 FQNNGV. The CDR3 covers 13 residues. CDR3 bases: TGTGCCAGCAGCTCGACCGGAACGGGTGGCTACACCTTC. This gives the protein CASSSTGTGGYTF.

This clonotype was counted many times. This chain joins TRBV6-1 and TRBJ1-3; 8 positions match TRBD1. CDR1 MNHNS and CDR2 SASEGT come from the germline V gene. The CDR3 spans 16 residues. The junction had 10 bases not matched to a gene; V was cut back by 8 bases and J by 1 base. CDR3 loop: CASGPQGARSGNTIYF. For the CDR3, the DNA is TGTGCCAGCGGTCCTCAGGGGGCGCGTTCTGGAAACACCATATATTTT.

J is TRBJ1-6 and V is TRBV2, with 9 nucleotides matching TRBD1. V dropped 4 bases and J dropped 6; count of bases not matched to a gene: 4. CDR3 length equals 15 residues. The germline V gene has CDR1 SNHLY and CDR2 FYNNEI. CDR3 nucleotide sequence: TGTGCCAGCAGTGCCTCGGGACAGGGTAATTCACCCCTCCACTTT. This encodes CASSASGQGNSPLHF. The full variable domain, rest sourced from reference TRBV2 and TRBJ1-6, is EPEVTQTPSHQVTQMGQEVILRCVPISNHLYFYWYRQILGQKVEFLVSFYNNEISEKSEIFDDQFSVERPDGSNFTLKIRSTKLEDSAMYFCASSASGQGNSPLHFGNGTRLTVT.

The V gene is TRBV20-1, the J gene TRBJ2-1, with unresolved D. The CDR3 runs to 14 residues. Germline lookup yields CDR1 DFQATT and CDR2 SNEGSKA (reference sequence). The ends were cut back, 1 base at V and 1 base at J, with 8 bases in the middle. CDR3 amino acids: CSARGPSSYNEQFF. The CDR3 DNA is TGCAGTGCTAGAGGGCCTAGTTCCTACAATGAGCAGTTCTTC.

The chain links TRBV24-1 to TRBJ2-3; perhaps TRBD1 as D (6 bases). Deletions cut 4 bases from V and 0 bases from J, with 16 bases between. The CDR3 spans 17 residues. The V gene's germline CDR1 is KGHDR and CDR2 SFDVKD. CDR3 coding DNA: TGTGCCACCAGTGACCCAGGACAGATTACTAGCACAGATACGCAGTATTTT. The encoded protein is CATSDPGQITSTDTQYF.

In this sample, this clonotype turned up many times. This chain joins TRBV6-2 or TRBV6-3 and TRBJ2-1; no firm D call. The CDR3 is made up of 13 amino acids. V lost 7 bases and J 4 bases, leaving 11 bases between the germline ends. Germline V gene sequence: CDR1 MNHEY, CDR2 SVGEGT. The CDR3 bases are TGTGCCAGCAAGGGCAGCAATTACAATGAGCAGTTCTTC. As protein: CASKGSNYNEQFF.

In its sample, this clonotype was seen many times. At one end the junction does not follow the germline gene, possibly because of a read error. The chain is built from TRBV7-8 and TRBJ1-5; the D is unclear. This CDR3 spans 18 amino acids. Germline loops: CDR1 SGHVS, CDR2 FQNEAQ. CDR3: CASSLATGSQILNQPQHF. Here the CDR3 DNA reads TGTGCCAGCAGCCTAGCCACCGGCAGTCAAATCCTCAATCAGCCCCAGCATTTT.

The chain has TRBV6-1 and TRBJ1-4, with 7 bases aligning to TRBD1. Germline assignment: CDR1 MNHNS and CDR2 SASEGT. This CDR3 region has 16 residues. V dropped 3 bases and J dropped 0; count of bases not matched to a gene: 4. CDR3 sequence: CASSEWGTATNEKLFF. The CDR3, as DNA: TGTGCCAGCAGTGAGTGGGGGACAGCAACTAATGAAAAACTGTTTTTT.

This clonotype was seen many times. The chain is built from TRBV3-1 and TRBJ2-7; no clear D gene. Germline CDR1 and CDR2: LGHDT and YNNKEL (reference sequence). V was trimmed by 0 bases and J by 1 base, leaving 10 bases between them. This CDR3 spans 15 amino acids. The DNA of the CDR3 is TGTGCCAGCAGCCAAGATGTGGCTCGTTCCTACGAGCAGTACTTC. Protein: CASSQDVARSYEQYF.

Comment on this clonotype: With a much larger clone just one base away, this may be a read error. The gene calls are TRBV18 and TRBJ2-5; 11 bases fit TRBD2. The J call could be wrong; TRBJ2-1 is a better fit for the DNA end. The CDR3 consists of 17 residues. Germline values: CDR1 KGHSH, CDR2 LQKENI. The CDR3: CASSPLIAGGPHNEQFF. The CDR3 DNA follows: TGTGCCAGCTCACCACTCATAGCGGGAGGGCCCCACAATGAGCAGTTCTTC.

This clonotype was seen at least ten times. The gene calls are TRBV29-1 and TRBJ2-3; D assignment may be TRBD1 or TRBD2 (6 bases each). With 3 bases removed from V and 2 bases from J, the gap between germline ends came to 9 bases. CDR1 and CDR2 (germline): SQVTM, ANQGSEA. CDR3 length: 13 residues. The CDR3 spells CSVDGGLTDTQYF. Written as DNA, the CDR3 is TGCAGCGTTGACGGGGGCCTCACAGATACGCAGTATTTT.

This clonotype was seen at least ten times. This chain uses TRBV7-9 with TRBJ1-1; tentatively, D is TRBD1 (6 bases). This CDR3 has 15 amino acids. Deletions cut 5 bases from V and 1 base from J, with 14 bases between. Germline values: CDR1 SEHNR, CDR2 FQNEAQ (reference sequence). The DNA for the CDR3 is TGTGCCAGCAGCCCTACCGGGACACCGAACACTGAAGCTTTCTTT. This sequence encodes CASSPTGTPNTEAFF.

There are many counts of this clonotype. The chain is built from TRBV20-1 and TRBJ2-1; 7 bases fit TRBD1. With V trimmed by 3 bases and J by 9 bases, 5 bases remained unmatched. CDR1 DFQATT and CDR2 SNEGSKA come from the germline V gene (reference sequence). This CDR3 has 12 residues. The CDR3 bases are TGCAGTGCTAGGGACAGGTTGGGTGAGCAGTTCTTC. Translating gives CSARDRLGEQFF.

This clonotype was observed a handful of times. The V and J genes are TRBV4-1 and TRBJ2-5, with D possibly TRBD1 on 5 matching bases. CDR3 length: 14 amino acids. Germline V gene lookup returns CDR1 MGHRA and CDR2 YSYEKL. V shed 1 base and J shed 1 base, with 7 bases lying between them. CDR3 DNA: TGCGCCAGCAGCCAAGCAGGGTTCCAAGAGACCCAGTACTTC. Translation: CASSQAGFQETQYF.

Of note for this clonotype: Germline and junction disagree at one end, which may indicate a read error. The rearrangement uses TRBV11-2 and TRBJ2-5; TRBD2 matches at 12 bases. The CDR3 totals 17 residues. From germline, CDR1 is SGHAT and CDR2 FQNNGV. DNA of the CDR3: TGTGCCAGCAGCCCCCTAGCGGGAGGGCTGGTTAAAGAGGCCCAGTACTTC. Amino acid sequence: CASSPLAGGLVKEAQYF.

This clonotype was observed a handful of times. This CDR3 reads CASSFIRRERTGELFF. CDR3 DNA: TGTGCCAGCAGCTTTATTCGGAGGGAACGTACCGGGGAGCTGTTTTTT. The chain joins TRBV7-9 to TRBJ2-2; tentatively, D is TRBD2 (6 bases). V was cut by 3 bases and J by 5 bases, with 16 bases left in between. There are 16 residues in the CDR3. Per germline, CDR1 SEHNR and CDR2 FQNEAQ (reference sequence).

The chain combines TRBV12-5 with TRBJ1-1; D gene ambiguous. This CDR3 contains 14 residues. Germline V gene data show CDR1 as LGHNT and CDR2 as FRNRAP. Trimming shortened V by 3 bases and J by 4 bases, and 12 bases separated the two germline ends. CDR3 in amino acids: CASGFGEAGTEAFF. For the CDR3, the DNA is TGTGCTAGTGGTTTCGGGGAGGCCGGCACTGAAGCTTTCTTT.

The sample holds a few counts of this clonotype. The V gene is TRBV20-1, the J gene TRBJ2-1; D is possibly TRBD2 (5 bases). CDR1 is DFQATT and CDR2 is SNEGSKA in the germline V gene (reference sequence). This CDR3 region has 14 residues. Trimming left V 2 bases short and J 9 bases short, with 17 bases between. In nucleotides, the CDR3 is TGCAGTGCTAGACCGCTAGGGAGAGGTATTGAGCAGTTCTTC. Protein product: CSARPLGRGIEQFF.

The table lists this clonotype with many counts. J is TRBJ2-1 and V is TRBV11-2; 11 bases are shared with TRBD2. CDR1 is SGHAT and CDR2 is FQNNGV in the germline V gene. The V segment lost 2 bases and the J segment 10 bases; nucleotides outside the gene matches: 10. CDR3 length: 16 amino acids. Written as DNA, the CDR3 is TGTGCCAGCAGCTTACTCTGGCTAGCGGGAGGCGGAGAGCAGTTCTTC. Its protein product is CASSLLWLAGGGEQFF.

A word on this clonotype: This may arise from a read error, as a much more abundant clone is one base away. V gene TRBV2 combines with J gene TRBJ2-1; 7 bases are shared with TRBD1. This CDR3 spans 14 amino acids. Losses at the gene ends were 5 bases for V and 1 base for J; bases not matched to a gene: 2. From germline, CDR1 is SNHLY and CDR2 FYNNEI. CDR3 nucleotide sequence: TGTGCCAGCAGTTCGACAGGGTCCTACAATGAGCAGTTCTTC. Its translation: CASSSTGSYNEQFF.